Presented here are 30 T cell receptor beta chains from one specimen sequenced in a study of shared clonotypes between healthy human individuals. The repertoire was sequenced with immunoSEQ multiplex PCR; TCRdb's copy has only in-frame clones and lacks some. The data hold about 2.2 million clones, with just under 95% observed a single time. It was CD45RO-negative cells, positively selected for CCR7, that made up naive CD8 cells, with terminally differentiated effector memory CD45RA+ cells excluded. The sample comprised naive CD8+ T cells from PBMCs. The receptors shown here come from a man aged 18 to 30 in good health. Some clones in this sample may be carry-over from other donors' samples.

J is TRBJ1-1 and V is TRBV28, with D unresolved. This CDR3 is built from 13 residues. The V end was cut by 4 bases, the J end by 0 bases, with 6 bases between. CDR1 is MDHEN and CDR2 is SYDVKM in the germline V gene. This CDR3 reads CASSSGLNTEAFF. In DNA form, the CDR3 reads TGTGCCAGCAGTTCCGGGTTGAACACTGAAGCTTTCTTT.

The V and J genes are TRBV7-8 and TRBJ2-5, with D possibly TRBD1 on 6 matching bases. Germline-derived CDR1 and CDR2 are SGHVS and FQNEAQ. This CDR3 comprises 15 residues. Trimming left V 5 bases short and J 5 bases short, with 18 bases between. In DNA form, the CDR3 reads TGTGCCAGCAGCGGTACAGGGTTGTTCATCGAGACCCAGTACTTC. Protein sequence: CASSGTGLFIETQYF.

The CDR3 DNA reads as TGTGCCAGCAGTTACTTCGGACAGGGGGCCCACGAGCAGTACTTC. This gives the protein CASSYFGQGAHEQYF. V and J are TRBV6-5 and TRBJ2-7; 11 nucleotides match TRBD1. In germline, CDR1 is MNHEY, CDR2 SVGAGI. There are 15 residues in the CDR3. The junction had 4 bases not matched to a gene; V was cut back by 1 base and J by 5 bases.

This clone was seen only once. This same CDR3 is encoded by further DNA sequences in the sample. This chain connects TRBV6-6 to TRBJ2-1; the D is unclear. CDR3 length: 13 amino acids. Trimming cost V 0 bases and J 5 bases, with 5 bases left between them. Germline V CDR1 and CDR2: MNHNY, SVGAGI (reference sequence). The CDR3 nucleotides are TGTGCCAGCAGTTACTCCCGGAACAATGAGCAGTTCTTC. This translates into CASSYSRNNEQFF.

This chain connects TRBV2 to TRBJ2-7; possibly TRBD1 or TRBD2 for D (5 bases each). The CDR3 totals 14 residues. Between the trimmed V and J ends, which lost 6 bases and 5 bases, there was a span of 17 bases. CDR1 is SNHLY and CDR2 is FYNNEI in the germline V gene. This chain's CDR3 is CASSGGGTVHEQYF. The CDR3 bases are TGTGCCAGCAGCGGCGGTGGGACCGTCCACGAGCAGTACTTC.

The rearrangement uses TRBV5-1 and TRBJ1-1; D gene uncertain. From germline, CDR1 is SGHRS and CDR2 YFSETQ. This CDR3 is 13 amino acids long. Trimming stripped 1 base from V and 1 base from J, with 5 bases between. The DNA for the CDR3 is TGCGCCAGCAGCTTGTATCGGAACACTGAAGCTTTCTTT. It codes for CASSLYRNTEAFF.

The V and J genes are TRBV2 and TRBJ2-3; no clear D. CDR3 length equals 15 residues. Germline V gives CDR1 SNHLY, CDR2 FYNNEI. V lost 3 bases to trimming and J lost 0 bases, with 10 bases between them. The CDR3, as DNA: TGTGCCAGCAGTGATAATGACCTAAGCACAGATACGCAGTATTTT. This gives the protein CASSDNDLSTDTQYF.

This clone is a singleton in its sample. The V and J genes are TRBV28 and TRBJ2-7, with 10 nucleotides matching TRBD2. CDR3 length: 15 amino acids. In germline, CDR1 is MDHEN, CDR2 SYDVKM. J lost 3 bases, V lost 2 bases, and 4 bases had no gene match. CDR3 sequence reads: CASSLGTSAHYEQYF. Here the CDR3 DNA reads TGTGCCAGCAGTTTAGGGACTAGCGCGCACTACGAGCAGTACTTC.

The chain carries TRBV10-2 and TRBJ2-1; unclear D gene. CDR1 and CDR2 from the germline V gene are WSHSY and SAAADI. V was shortened by 3 bases and J by 5 bases, with 8 bases between the two germline ends. The CDR3 is 13 residues long. The CDR3 here is CASSDNQDNEQFF. The CDR3, as DNA: TGCGCCAGCAGTGATAACCAAGACAATGAGCAGTTCTTC.

The chain has TRBV4-1 and TRBJ2-7; 9 bases match TRBD2. The CDR3 has 15 amino acids. CDR1 and CDR2 (germline): MGHRA, YSYEKL. Trimming took 1 base from V and 4 from J; bases not matched to a gene: 5. CDR3 coding DNA: TGCGCCAGCAGCCAAGGTGCGGGAGGGCCATACGAGCAGTACTTC. This gives the protein CASSQGAGGPYEQYF.

The chain recombines TRBV27 with TRBJ2-7; TRBD1 is a possible D gene (7 bases). CDR3 length: 15 amino acids. Deletions cut 3 bases from V and 4 bases from J, with 16 bases between. Germline V gene sequence: CDR1 MNHEY, CDR2 SMNVEV (reference sequence). DNA for the CDR3: TGTGCCAGCAGTTTCGTAGCAGGGGGGAAGTACGAGCAGTACTTC. Translating it yields CASSFVAGGKYEQYF.

The rearrangement links TRBV19 to TRBJ2-1; 9 bases match TRBD2. The CDR3 is made up of 15 amino acids. Germline CDR1 reads LNHDA; CDR2 reads SQIVND (reference sequence). J gave up 6 bases and V 4 bases, and 7 bases lay outside the gene matches. The CDR3 loop is CASSRTLAGFNEQFF. The CDR3 region has the DNA TGTGCCAGTAGTAGGACGCTAGCGGGGTTCAATGAGCAGTTCTTC. The full variable domain, in which reference TRBV19 and TRBJ2-1 provide the parts outside the CDR3, is DGGITQSPKYLFRKEGQNVTLSCEQNLNHDAMYWYRQDPGQGLRLIYYSQIVNDFQKGDIAEGYSVSREKKESFPLTVTSAQKNPTAFYLCASSRTLAGFNEQFFGPGTRLTVL.

The chain is built from TRBV7-9 and TRBJ2-5; TRBD2 aligns across 14 bases. J lost 5 bases, V lost 5 bases, and 13 bases had no gene match. Germline V CDR1 and CDR2: SEHNR, FQNEAQ (reference sequence). This CDR3 is 18 amino acids long. Here the CDR3 DNA reads TGTGCCAGCAGCCGTGAACCGGGACTAGCGGGAGCTTTGGAGACCCAGTACTTC. Amino acid sequence: CASSREPGLAGALETQYF. The whole variable domain, remainder taken from reference TRBV7-9 and TRBJ2-5, is DTGVSQNPRHKITKRGQNVTFRCDPISEHNRLYWYRQTLGQGPEFLTYFQNEAQLEKSRLLSDRFSAERPKGSFSTLEIQRTEQGDSAMYLCASSREPGLAGALETQYFGPGTRLLVL.

This rearrangement joins TRBV4-1 to TRBJ2-7, with 7 bases lining up with TRBD2. V was pared by 4 bases and J by 1 base, with 7 bases of the junction left unmatched. The CDR3 is made up of 15 amino acids. CDR1 MGHRA and CDR2 YSYEKL come from the germline V gene. DNA of the CDR3: TGCGCCAGCAGCCCTGGACTAGAACATTCCTACGAGCAGTACTTC. Translating it yields CASSPGLEHSYEQYF.

The chain links TRBV27 to TRBJ2-1; either TRBD1 or TRBD2 may fit D (5 bases each). Deletions cut 1 base from V and 6 bases from J, with 16 bases between. The germline gives CDR1 MNHEY, CDR2 SMNVEV (reference sequence). This CDR3 spans 16 amino acids. The CDR3 loop is CASSLYLGTHTNEQFF. The DNA of the CDR3 is TGTGCCAGCAGTTTATACTTAGGGACCCATACCAATGAGCAGTTCTTC.

This chain connects TRBV4-1 to TRBJ2-7; either TRBD1 or TRBD2 may fit D (5 bases each). The CDR3 has 14 residues. In germline, CDR1 is MGHRA, CDR2 YSYEKL. V was shortened by 2 bases and J by 5 bases, with 13 bases between the two germline ends. CDR3 bases: TGCGCCAGCAGCCAACCGGGACCTTCCAACGAGCAGTACTTC. It translates to CASSQPGPSNEQYF.

This chain joins TRBV6-6 and TRBJ1-3; TRBD1 agrees at 7 bases. This CDR3 has 15 amino acids. Trimming removed 6 bases from V and 0 bases from J; junction bases left unmatched: 5. Germline V gene lookup returns CDR1 MNHNY and CDR2 SVGAGI (reference sequence). The CDR3 reads CASRPRDSSGNTIYF. The CDR3 DNA sequence: TGTGCCAGCAGACCTAGGGACAGCTCTGGAAACACCATATATTTT.

The chain carries TRBV9 and TRBJ2-1; unclear D gene. Per germline, CDR1 SGDLS and CDR2 YYNGEE. V lost 4 bases to trimming and J lost 0 bases, with 14 bases between them. The CDR3 is 16 residues long. The CDR3 reads CASSPRGSTSYNEQFF. The CDR3 bases are TGTGCCAGCAGCCCCCGAGGTAGCACCTCCTACAATGAGCAGTTCTTC. The variable domain in full, completed from reference TRBV9 and TRBJ2-1, reads DSGVTQTPKHLITATGQRVTLRCSPRSGDLSVYWYQQSLDQGLQFLIQYYNGEERAKGNILERFSAQQFPDLHSELNLSSLELGDSALYFCASSPRGSTSYNEQFFGPGTRLTVL.

The rearrangement links TRBV28 to TRBJ1-5, with a possible D match to TRBD1 (5 bases). This CDR3 is built from 15 residues. The V gene lost 3 bases and the J gene lost 1 base, with 10 bases spanning the gap. Germline assignment: CDR1 MDHEN and CDR2 SYDVKM. The CDR3 DNA follows: TGTGCCAGCAGTTTGGGACGGGAAAGCAATCAGCCCCAGCATTTT. Translated, it gives CASSLGRESNQPQHF.

This clone was picked up one time. V usage is TRBV15 and J usage is TRBJ2-3; D unresolved. CDR1 is LNHNV and CDR2 is YYDKDF in the germline V gene (reference sequence). This CDR3 spans 13 amino acids. Deletions cut 4 bases from V and 6 bases from J, with 11 bases between. CDR3: CATSITLEDTQYF. The CDR3 DNA follows: TGTGCCACCAGCATAACTTTAGAGGATACGCAGTATTTT. Together with reference TRBV15 and TRBJ2-3, the CDR3 gives the full variable domain: DAMVIQNPRYQVTQFGKPVTLSCSQTLNHNVMYWYQQKSSQAPKLLFHYYDKDFNNEADTPDNFQSRRPNTSFCFLDIRSPGLGDTAMYLCATSITLEDTQYFGPGTRLTVL.

The rearrangement joins TRBV9 to TRBJ2-7; D might be TRBD2 (6 bases). CDR1 is SGDLS and CDR2 is YYNGEE in the germline V gene. V was clipped by 4 bases and J by 2 bases, with 16 bases between them. The CDR3 covers 15 residues. As DNA, the CDR3 is TGTGCCAGCAGCCCTTATAGCGGACTTCCCTACGAGCAGTACTTC. As protein: CASSPYSGLPYEQYF.

In its sample, this clone was seen a few times. Other DNA sequences in this sample translate to the same CDR3. The rearrangement links TRBV7-3 to TRBJ1-1, with D maybe TRBD1 (5 bases). The ends were cut back, 1 base at V and 1 base at J, with 7 bases in the middle. This CDR3 is 14 amino acids long. CDR1 and CDR2 (germline): SGHTA, FQGTGA. The CDR3 is CASSLRGWNTEAFF. CDR3 DNA sequence: TGTGCCAGCAGCTTAAGGGGCTGGAACACTGAAGCTTTCTTT.

A remark on this clone: The same CDR3 arises from other DNA sequences in this sample as well. V is TRBV9 and J is TRBJ2-7; no definite D call. Trimming took off 4 bases at V and 2 bases at J, with 4 bases between the two ends. CDR3 length: 11 amino acids. The germline gives CDR1 SGDLS, CDR2 YYNGEE. The chain's CDR3 is CASSSTYEQYF. The CDR3 nucleotides read TGTGCCAGCAGCTCAACCTACGAGCAGTACTTC.

For this clone: The same CDR3 can be traced to other DNA sequences in this sample. This rearrangement joins TRBV5-8 to TRBJ2-7; D remains ambiguous. The V gene lost 1 base and the J gene lost 3 bases, with 5 bases spanning the gap. The CDR3 covers 12 residues. Germline V CDR1 and CDR2: SGHTS, YDEGEE. The CDR3 region is CASSLSRYEQYF. CDR3 bases: TGTGCCAGCAGCTTGAGCCGCTACGAGCAGTACTTC.

This clone was counted a single time. The chain combines TRBV5-1 with TRBJ1-2; a possible D gene is TRBD1 (5 bases). The CDR3 consists of 14 residues. The germline CDR1 and CDR2 sequences are SGHRS and YFSETQ. The V end was cut by 4 bases, the J end by 3 bases, with 13 bases between. DNA of the CDR3: TGCGCCAGCAGCGCCCCACAGGACTACTATGGCTACACCTTC. As protein: CASSAPQDYYGYTF.

J is TRBJ2-6 and V is TRBV27; D is uncertain. V lost 4 bases, J lost 3 bases, and 13 bases lay in between. CDR3 size: 16 residues. The germline CDR1 and CDR2 sequences are MNHEY and SMNVEV (reference sequence). The CDR3 loop reads CASSSDSRRGANVLTF. CDR3 in DNA: TGTGCCAGCAGTTCCGACTCCCGGCGTGGGGCCAACGTCCTGACTTTC.

V usage is TRBV7-9 and J usage is TRBJ2-7; no clear D gene. Germline V gene sequence: CDR1 SEHNR, CDR2 FQNEAQ (reference sequence). The V end lost 4 bases, the J end lost 2 bases, and 12 bases lay between the germline ends. The CDR3 spans 14 residues. The CDR3 sequence: CASSSPRSPYEQYF. The CDR3, as DNA: TGTGCCAGCAGCTCCCCAAGGTCACCCTACGAGCAGTACTTC.

About this clone itself: The same CDR3 also results from other DNA sequences found in this sample. The genes are TRBV4-3 and TRBJ2-1; the D call may be TRBD1 or TRBD2 (5 bases each). The CDR3 is 16 residues long. CDR1 LGHNA and CDR2 YSLEER come from the germline V gene. The V and J ends lost 0 bases and 0 bases respectively, with 9 bases between them. The CDR3 nucleotides are TGCGCCAGCAGCCAAGATAAGGGGAGCTCCTACAATGAGCAGTTCTTC. Translating it yields CASSQDKGSSYNEQFF.

This sequence joins TRBV28 and TRBJ2-1; D gene ambiguous. The CDR3 is 14 residues long. CDR1 and CDR2 (germline): MDHEN, SYDVKM. V was pared by 1 base and J by 7 bases, with 11 bases between. The DNA for the CDR3 is TGTGCCAGCAGTTTATTTTACGTTGCGAATGAGCAGTTCTTC. This sequence encodes CASSLFYVANEQFF.

The gene calls are TRBV2 and TRBJ2-2; 9 nucleotides agree with TRBD2. Germline-derived CDR1 and CDR2 are SNHLY and FYNNEI. This CDR3 has 17 amino acids. With 4 bases clipped from V and 2 bases from J, the junction kept 8 bases outside the gene matches. The CDR3 spells CASSARLAGPNTGELFF. CDR3 DNA sequence: TGTGCCAGCAGTGCCCGGCTAGCGGGACCTAACACCGGGGAGCTGTTTTTT.